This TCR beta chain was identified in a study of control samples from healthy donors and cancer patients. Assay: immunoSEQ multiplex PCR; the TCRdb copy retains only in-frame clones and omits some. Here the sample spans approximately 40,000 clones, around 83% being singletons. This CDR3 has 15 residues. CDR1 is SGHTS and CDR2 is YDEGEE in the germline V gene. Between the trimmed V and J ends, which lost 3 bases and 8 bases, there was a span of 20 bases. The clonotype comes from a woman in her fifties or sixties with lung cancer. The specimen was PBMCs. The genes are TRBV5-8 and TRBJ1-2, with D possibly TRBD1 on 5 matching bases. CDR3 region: CASSWPGTVLQGYTF. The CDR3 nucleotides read TGTGCCAGCAGCTGGCCTGGGACGGTGCTTCAGGGCTACACCTTC.